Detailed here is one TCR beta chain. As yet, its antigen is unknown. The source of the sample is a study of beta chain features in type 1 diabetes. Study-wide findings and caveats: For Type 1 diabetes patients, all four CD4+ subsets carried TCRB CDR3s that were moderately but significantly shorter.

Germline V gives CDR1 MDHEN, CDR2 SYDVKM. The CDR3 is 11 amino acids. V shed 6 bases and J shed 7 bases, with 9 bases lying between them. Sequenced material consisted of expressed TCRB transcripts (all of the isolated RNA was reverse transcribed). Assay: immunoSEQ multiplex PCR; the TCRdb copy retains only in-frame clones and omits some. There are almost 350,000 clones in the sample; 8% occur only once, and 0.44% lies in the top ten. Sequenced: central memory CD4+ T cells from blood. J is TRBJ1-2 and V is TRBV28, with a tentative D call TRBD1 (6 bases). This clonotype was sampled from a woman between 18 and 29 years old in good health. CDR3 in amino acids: CASREGVGYTF. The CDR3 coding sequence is TGTGCCAGCAGGGAGGGGGTTGGCTACACCTTC.